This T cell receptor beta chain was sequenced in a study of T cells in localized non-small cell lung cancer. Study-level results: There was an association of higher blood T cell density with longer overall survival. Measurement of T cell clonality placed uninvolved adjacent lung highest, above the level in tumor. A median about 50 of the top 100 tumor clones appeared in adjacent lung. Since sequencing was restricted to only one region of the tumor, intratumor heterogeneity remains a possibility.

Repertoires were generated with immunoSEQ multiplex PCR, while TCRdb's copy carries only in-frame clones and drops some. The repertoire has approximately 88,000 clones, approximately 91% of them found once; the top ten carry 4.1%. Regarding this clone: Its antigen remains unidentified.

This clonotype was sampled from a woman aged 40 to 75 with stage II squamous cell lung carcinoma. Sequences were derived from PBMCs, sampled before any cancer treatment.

This CDR3 reads CASSPGDSTNEKLFF. CDR3 in DNA: TGTGCCAGCAGTCCAGGGGACTCAACTAATGAAAAACTGTTTTTT. The chain couples TRBV28 to TRBJ1-4; perhaps TRBD1 as D (6 bases). V was pared by 5 bases and J by 0 bases, with 10 bases between. Germline assignment: CDR1 MDHEN and CDR2 SYDVKM. CDR3 length: 15 amino acids.